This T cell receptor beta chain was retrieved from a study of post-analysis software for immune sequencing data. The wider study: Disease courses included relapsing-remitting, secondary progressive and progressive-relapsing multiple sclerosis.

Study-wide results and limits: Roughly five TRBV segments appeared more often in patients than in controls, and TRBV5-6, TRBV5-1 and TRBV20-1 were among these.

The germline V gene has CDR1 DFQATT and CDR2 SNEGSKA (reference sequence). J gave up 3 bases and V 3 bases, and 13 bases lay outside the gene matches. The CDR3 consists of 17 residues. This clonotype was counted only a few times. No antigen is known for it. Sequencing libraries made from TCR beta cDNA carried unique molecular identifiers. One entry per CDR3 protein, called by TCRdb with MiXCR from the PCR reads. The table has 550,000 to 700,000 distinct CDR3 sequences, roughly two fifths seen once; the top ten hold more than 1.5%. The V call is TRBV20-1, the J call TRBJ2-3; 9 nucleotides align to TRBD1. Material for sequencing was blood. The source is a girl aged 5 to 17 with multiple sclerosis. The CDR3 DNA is TGCAGTGCTAGGGCCGACAGGGGGTTGGCAGGTACAGATACGCAGTATTTT. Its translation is CSARADRGLAGTDTQYF.